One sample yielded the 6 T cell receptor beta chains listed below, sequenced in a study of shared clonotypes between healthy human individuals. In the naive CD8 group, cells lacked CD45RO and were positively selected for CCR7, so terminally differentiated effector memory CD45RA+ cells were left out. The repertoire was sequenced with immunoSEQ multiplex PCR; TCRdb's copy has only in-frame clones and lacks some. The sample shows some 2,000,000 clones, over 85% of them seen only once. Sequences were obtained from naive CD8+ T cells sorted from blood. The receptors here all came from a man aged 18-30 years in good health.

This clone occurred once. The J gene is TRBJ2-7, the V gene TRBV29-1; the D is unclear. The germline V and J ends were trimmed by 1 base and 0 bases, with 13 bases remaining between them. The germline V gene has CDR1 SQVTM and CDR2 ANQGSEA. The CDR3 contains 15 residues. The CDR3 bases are TGCAGCGTTGAAGTTTCGGAAACGAGCTCCTACGAGCAGTACTTC. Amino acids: CSVEVSETSSYEQYF.

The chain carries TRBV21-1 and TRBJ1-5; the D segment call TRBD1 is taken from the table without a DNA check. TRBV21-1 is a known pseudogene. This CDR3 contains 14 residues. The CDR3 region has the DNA TGTGCCAGCAGCTCGACAGGGGGCAATCAGCCCCAGCATTTT. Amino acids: CASSSTGGNQPQHF.

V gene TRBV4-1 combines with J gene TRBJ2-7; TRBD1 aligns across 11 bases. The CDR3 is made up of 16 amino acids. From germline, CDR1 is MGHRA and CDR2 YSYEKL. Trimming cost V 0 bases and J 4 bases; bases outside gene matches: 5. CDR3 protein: CASSQEAGTGGYEQYF. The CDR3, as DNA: TGCGCCAGCAGCCAAGAAGCCGGGACAGGGGGTTACGAGCAGTACTTC.

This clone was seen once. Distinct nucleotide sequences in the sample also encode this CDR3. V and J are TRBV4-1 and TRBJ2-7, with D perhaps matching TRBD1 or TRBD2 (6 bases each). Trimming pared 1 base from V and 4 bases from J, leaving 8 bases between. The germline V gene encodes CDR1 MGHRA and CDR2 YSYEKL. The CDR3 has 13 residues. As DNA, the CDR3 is TGCGCCAGCAGCCAAGGGGGGGCATACGAGCAGTACTTC. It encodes CASSQGGAYEQYF.

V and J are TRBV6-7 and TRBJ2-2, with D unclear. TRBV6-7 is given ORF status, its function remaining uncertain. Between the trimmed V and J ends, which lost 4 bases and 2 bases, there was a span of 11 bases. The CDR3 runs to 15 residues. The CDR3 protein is CASSSDGYNTGELFF. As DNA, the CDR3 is TGTGCCAGCAGTTCGGACGGATACAACACCGGGGAGCTGTTTTTT.

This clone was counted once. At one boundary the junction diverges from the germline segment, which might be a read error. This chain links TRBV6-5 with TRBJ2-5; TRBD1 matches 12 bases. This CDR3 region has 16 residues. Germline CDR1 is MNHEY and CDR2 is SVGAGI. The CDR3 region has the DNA TGTGCCAGCAGTAACTCGGGACAGGGGGCAATTGAGACCCAGTACTTC. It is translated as CASSNSGQGAIETQYF.